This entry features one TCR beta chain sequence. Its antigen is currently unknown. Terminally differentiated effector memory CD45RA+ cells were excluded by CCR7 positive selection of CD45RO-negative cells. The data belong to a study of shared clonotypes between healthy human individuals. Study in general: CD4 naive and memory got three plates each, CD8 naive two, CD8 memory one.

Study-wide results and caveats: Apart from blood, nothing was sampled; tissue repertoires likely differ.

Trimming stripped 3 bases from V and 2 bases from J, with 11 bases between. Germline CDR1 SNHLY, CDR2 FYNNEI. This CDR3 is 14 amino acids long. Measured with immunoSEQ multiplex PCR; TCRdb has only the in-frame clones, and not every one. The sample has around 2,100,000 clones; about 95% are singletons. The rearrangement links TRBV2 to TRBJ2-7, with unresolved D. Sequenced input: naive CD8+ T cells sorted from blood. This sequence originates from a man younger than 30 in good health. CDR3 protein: CASSESQVTYEQYF. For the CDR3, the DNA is TGTGCCAGCAGTGAGTCGCAGGTCACCTACGAGCAGTACTTC.